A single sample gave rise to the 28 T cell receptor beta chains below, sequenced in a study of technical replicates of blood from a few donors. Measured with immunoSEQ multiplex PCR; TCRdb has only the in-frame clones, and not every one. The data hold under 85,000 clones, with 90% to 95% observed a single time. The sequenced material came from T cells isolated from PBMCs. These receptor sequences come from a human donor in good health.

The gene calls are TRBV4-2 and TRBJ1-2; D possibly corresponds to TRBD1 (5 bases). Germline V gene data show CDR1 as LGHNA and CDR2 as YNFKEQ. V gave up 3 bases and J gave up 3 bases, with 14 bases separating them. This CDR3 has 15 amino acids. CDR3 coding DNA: TGTGCCAGCAGCCAGGATAGGGGTATATACTATGGCTACACCTTC. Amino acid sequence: CASSQDRGIYYGYTF.

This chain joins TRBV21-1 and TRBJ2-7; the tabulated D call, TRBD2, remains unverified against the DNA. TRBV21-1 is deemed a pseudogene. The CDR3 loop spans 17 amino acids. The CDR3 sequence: CASSIPRGGRGIHEQYF. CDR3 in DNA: TGTGCCAGCAGCATCCCGCGAGGCGGGAGGGGTATCCACGAGCAGTACTTC.

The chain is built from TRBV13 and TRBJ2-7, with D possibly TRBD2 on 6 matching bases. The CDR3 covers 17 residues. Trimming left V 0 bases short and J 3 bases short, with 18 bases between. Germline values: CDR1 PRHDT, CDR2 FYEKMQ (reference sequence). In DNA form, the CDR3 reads TGTGCCAGCAGCTTAGGCCTGGGGGGTGGAAATTACTACGAGCAGTACTTC. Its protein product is CASSLGLGGGNYYEQYF. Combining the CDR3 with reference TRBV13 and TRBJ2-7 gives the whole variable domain AAGVIQSPRHLIKEKRETATLKCYPIPRHDTVYWYQQGPGQDPQFLISFYEKMQSDKGSIPDRFSAQQFSDYHSELNMSSLELGDSALYFCASSLGLGGGNYYEQYFGPGTRLTVT.

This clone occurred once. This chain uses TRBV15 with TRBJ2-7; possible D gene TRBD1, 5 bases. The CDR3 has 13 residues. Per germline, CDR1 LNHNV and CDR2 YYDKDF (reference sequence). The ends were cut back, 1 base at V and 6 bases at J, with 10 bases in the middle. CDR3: CATSRVVGVEQYF. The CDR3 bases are TGTGCCACCAGCAGAGTCGTAGGGGTCGAGCAGTACTTC.

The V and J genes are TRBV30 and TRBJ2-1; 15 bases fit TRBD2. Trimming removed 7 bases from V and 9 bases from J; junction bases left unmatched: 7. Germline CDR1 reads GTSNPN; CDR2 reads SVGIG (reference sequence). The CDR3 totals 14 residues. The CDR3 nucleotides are TGTGCCTTCCCCCGGACTAGCGGGGGGGGTGAGCAGTTCTTC. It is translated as CAFPRTSGGGEQFF. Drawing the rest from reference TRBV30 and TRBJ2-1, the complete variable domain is SQTIHQWPATLVQPVGSPLSLECTVEGTSNPNLYWYRQAAGRGLQLLFYSVGIGQISSEVPQNLSASRPQDRQFILSSKKLLLSDSGFYLCAFPRTSGGGEQFFGPGTRLTVL.

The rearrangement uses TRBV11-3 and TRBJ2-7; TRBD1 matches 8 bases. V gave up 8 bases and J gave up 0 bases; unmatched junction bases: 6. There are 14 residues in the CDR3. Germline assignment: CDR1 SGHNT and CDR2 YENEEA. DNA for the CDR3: TGTGCCAGCGCCGGGCAGGGGGCCTCCTACGAGCAGTACTTC. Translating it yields CASAGQGASYEQYF.

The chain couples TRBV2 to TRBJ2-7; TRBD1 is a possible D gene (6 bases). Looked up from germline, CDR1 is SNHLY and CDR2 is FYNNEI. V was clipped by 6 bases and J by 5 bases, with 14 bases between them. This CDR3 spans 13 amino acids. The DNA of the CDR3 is TGTGCCAGCAGCGCCGGACAGTTGAACGAGCAGTACTTC. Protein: CASSAGQLNEQYF.

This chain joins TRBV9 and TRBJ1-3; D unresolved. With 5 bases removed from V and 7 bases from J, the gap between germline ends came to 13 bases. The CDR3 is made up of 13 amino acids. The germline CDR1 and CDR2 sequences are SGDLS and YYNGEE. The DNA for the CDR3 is TGTGCCAGCAGTGAAAGACCGACTAACACCATATATTTT. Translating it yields CASSERPTNTIYF.

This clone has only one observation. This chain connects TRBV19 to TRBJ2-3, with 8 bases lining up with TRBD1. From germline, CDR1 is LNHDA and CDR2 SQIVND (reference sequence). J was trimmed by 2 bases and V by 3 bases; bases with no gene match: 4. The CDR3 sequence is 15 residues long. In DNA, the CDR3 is TGTGCCAGTAGTATTGGGACAGGATTCACAGATACGCAGTATTTT. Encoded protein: CASSIGTGFTDTQYF.

The CDR3 loop is CASSWTSGAHSGELFF. In DNA form, the CDR3 reads TGTGCCAGCAGCTGGACTAGCGGGGCCCACTCCGGGGAGCTGTTTTTT. The chain is built from TRBV11-2 and TRBJ2-2; TRBD2 matches 12 bases. Germline V gene data show CDR1 as SGHAT and CDR2 as FQNNGV. The trim removed 4 bases at V and 6 bases at J, leaving 6 bases unmatched. This CDR3 region has 16 residues.

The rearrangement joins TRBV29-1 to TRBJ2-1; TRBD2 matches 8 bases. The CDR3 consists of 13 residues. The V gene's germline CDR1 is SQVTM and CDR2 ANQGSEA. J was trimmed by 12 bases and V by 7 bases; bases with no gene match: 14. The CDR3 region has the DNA TGCAGCGGTAGCGGGATCCCCCCCATGGGGCAGTTCTTC. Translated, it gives CSGSGIPPMGQFF.

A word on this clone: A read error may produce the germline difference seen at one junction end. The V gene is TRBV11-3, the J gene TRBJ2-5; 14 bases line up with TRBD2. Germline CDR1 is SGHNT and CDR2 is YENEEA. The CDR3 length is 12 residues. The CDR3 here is CASSQGLAGVHF. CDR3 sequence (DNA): TGTGCCAGCAGCCAGGGACTAGCGGGAGTTCACTTC.

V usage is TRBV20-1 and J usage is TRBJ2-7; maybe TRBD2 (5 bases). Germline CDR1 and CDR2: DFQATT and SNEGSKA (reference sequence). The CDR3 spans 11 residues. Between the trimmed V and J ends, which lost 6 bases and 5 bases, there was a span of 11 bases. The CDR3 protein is CSAEVVNEQYF. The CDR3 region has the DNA TGCAGTGCGGAGGTGGTAAACGAGCAGTACTTC.

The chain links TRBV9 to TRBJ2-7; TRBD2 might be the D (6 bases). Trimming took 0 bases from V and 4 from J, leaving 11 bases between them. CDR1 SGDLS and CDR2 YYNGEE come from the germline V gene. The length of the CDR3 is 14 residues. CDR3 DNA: TGTGCCAGCAGCGTAGGACTAGGAGGTTACGAGCAGTACTTC. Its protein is CASSVGLGGYEQYF.

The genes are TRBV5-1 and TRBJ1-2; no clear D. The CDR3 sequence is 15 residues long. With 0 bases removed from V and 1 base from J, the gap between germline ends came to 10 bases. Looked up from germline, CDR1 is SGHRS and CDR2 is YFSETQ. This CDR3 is CASSLVAYDNYGYTF. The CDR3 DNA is TGCGCCAGCAGCTTGGTTGCGTACGATAACTATGGCTACACCTTC. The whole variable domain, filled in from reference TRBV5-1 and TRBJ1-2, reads KAGVTQTPRYLIKTRGQQVTLSCSPISGHRSVSWYQQTPGQGLQFLFEYFSETQRNKGNFPGRFSGRQFSNSRSEMNVSTLELGDSALYLCASSLVAYDNYGYTFGSGTRLTVV.

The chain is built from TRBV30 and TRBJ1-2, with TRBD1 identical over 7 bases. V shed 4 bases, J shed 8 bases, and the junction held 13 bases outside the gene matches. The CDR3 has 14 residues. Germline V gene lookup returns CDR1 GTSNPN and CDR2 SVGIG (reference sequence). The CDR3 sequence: CAWNTGVGLSGYTF. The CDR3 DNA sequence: TGTGCCTGGAATACAGGGGTTGGCCTGTCGGGCTACACCTTC.

The CDR3, as DNA: TGTGCCAGCAGTGAACTCGGACTAGCGGACACAGATACGCAGTATTTT. Translated, it gives CASSELGLADTDTQYF. The V gene is TRBV25-1, the J gene TRBJ2-3, with 10 bases that match TRBD2. This CDR3 region has 16 residues. The junction had 4 bases not matched to a gene; V was cut back by 2 bases and J by 2 bases. CDR1 and CDR2 (germline): MGHDK, SYGVNS.

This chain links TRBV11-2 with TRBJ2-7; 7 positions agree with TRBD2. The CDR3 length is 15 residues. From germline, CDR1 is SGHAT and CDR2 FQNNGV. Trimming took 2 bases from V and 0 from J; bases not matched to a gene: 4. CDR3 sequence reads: CASSLPSGPSYEQYF. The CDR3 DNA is TGTGCCAGCAGCTTACCTAGCGGACCCTCCTACGAGCAGTACTTC.

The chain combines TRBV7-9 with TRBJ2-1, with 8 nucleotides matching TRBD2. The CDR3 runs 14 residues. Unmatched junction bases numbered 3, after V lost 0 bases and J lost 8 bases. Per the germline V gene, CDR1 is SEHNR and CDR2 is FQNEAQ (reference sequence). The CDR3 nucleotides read TGTGCCAGCAGCTTAGCGCTAGCGGGCTATGAGCAGTTCTTC. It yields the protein CASSLALAGYEQFF. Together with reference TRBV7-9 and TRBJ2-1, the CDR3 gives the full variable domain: DTGVSQNPRHKITKRGQNVTFRCDPISEHNRLYWYRQTLGQGPEFLTYFQNEAQLEKSRLLSDRFSAERPKGSFSTLEIQRTEQGDSAMYLCASSLALAGYEQFFGPGTRLTVL.

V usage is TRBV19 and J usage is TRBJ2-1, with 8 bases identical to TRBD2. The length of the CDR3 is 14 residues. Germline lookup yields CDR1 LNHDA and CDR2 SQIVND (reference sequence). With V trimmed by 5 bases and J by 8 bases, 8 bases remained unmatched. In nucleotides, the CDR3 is TGTGCCAGTAGTTCGACGGGAGGGCCTTATGAGCAGTTCTTC. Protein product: CASSSTGGPYEQFF.

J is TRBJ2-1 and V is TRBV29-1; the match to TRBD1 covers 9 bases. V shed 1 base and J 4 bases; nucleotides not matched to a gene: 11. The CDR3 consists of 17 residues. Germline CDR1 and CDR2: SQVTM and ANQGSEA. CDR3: CSVEGGTGFPVYNEQFF. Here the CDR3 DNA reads TGCAGCGTTGAAGGCGGGACAGGGTTCCCTGTTTACAATGAGCAGTTCTTC.

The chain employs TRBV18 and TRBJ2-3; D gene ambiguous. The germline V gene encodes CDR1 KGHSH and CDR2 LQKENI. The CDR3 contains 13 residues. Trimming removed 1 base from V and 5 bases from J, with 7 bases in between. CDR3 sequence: CASSPLGEDTQYF. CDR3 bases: TGTGCCAGCTCACCACTGGGCGAAGATACGCAGTATTTT.

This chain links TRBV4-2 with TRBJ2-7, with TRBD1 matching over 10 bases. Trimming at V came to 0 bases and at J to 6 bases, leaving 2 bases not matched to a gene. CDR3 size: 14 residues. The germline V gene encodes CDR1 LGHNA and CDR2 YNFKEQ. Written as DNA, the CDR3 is TGTGCCAGCAGCCAAGAGGGACAGGGGCTCGAGCAGTACTTC. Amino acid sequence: CASSQEGQGLEQYF.

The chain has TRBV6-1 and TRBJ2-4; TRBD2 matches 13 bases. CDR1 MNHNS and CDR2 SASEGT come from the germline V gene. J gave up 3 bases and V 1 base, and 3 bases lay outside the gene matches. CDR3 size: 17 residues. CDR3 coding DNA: TGTGCCAGCAGTGAAGTTGGACTAGCGGGAGTCAAAAACATTCAGTACTTC. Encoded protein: CASSEVGLAGVKNIQYF.

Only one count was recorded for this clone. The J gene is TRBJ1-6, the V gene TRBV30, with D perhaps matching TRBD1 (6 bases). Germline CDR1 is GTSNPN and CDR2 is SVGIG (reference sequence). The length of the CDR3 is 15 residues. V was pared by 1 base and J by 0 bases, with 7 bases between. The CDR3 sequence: CAWSEGGSYNSPLHF. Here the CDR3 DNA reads TGTGCCTGGAGTGAAGGGGGCTCCTATAATTCACCCCTCCACTTT.

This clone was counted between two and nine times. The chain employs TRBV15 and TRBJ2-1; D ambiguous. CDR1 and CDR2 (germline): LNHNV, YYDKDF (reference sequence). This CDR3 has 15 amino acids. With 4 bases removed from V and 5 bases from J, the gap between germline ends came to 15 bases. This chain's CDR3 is CATSTRHSTHNEQFF. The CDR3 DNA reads TGTGCCACCAGCACTCGGCATAGCACCCACAATGAGCAGTTCTTC.

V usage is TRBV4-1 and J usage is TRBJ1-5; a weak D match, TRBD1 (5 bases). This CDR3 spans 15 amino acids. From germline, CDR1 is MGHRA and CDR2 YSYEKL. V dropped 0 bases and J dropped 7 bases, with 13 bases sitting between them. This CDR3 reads CASSQDPRDFQPQHF. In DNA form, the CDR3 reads TGCGCCAGCAGCCAAGATCCCAGGGACTTCCAGCCCCAGCATTTT.

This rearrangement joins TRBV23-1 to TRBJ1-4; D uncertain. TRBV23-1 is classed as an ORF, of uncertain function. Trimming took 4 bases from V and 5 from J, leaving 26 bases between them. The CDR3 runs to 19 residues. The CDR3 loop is CASSPHTRTKTFRNEKLFF. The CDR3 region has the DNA TGCGCCAGCAGTCCTCACACGCGGACTAAAACGTTCAGAAATGAAAAACTGTTTTTT.